A single sample gave rise to the 9 T cell receptor beta chains below, sequenced in a study of blood T cell repertoires in COVID-19. Here immunoSEQ multiplex PCR was the method, and the copy in TCRdb shows in-frame clones only, minus some. The sample has approximately 150,000 clones; 65% to 90% are singletons. The sample consisted of peripheral blood. The receptor set was obtained from a woman in her forties or fifties in a cohort sampled during active or convalescent COVID-19.

This chain uses TRBV9 with TRBJ2-2, with unresolved D. The CDR3 loop spans 16 amino acids. The V end was cut by 4 bases, the J end by 3 bases, with 16 bases between. Per germline, CDR1 SGDLS and CDR2 YYNGEE. The CDR3 protein is CASSPFTAEYTGELFF. CDR3 DNA sequence: TGTGCCAGCAGCCCTTTCACCGCCGAGTACACCGGGGAGCTGTTTTTT.

The sample holds many counts of this clone. This sequence joins TRBV11-1 and TRBJ2-7, with D perhaps TRBD1 (5 bases). V was trimmed by 6 bases and J by 0 bases, leaving 15 bases between them. CDR1 and CDR2 from the germline V gene are SGHAT and FQDESV (reference sequence). The CDR3 consists of 15 residues. CDR3 protein: CASSGEWGRSYEQYF. CDR3 DNA sequence: TGTGCCAGCAGTGGCGAATGGGGCCGCTCCTACGAGCAGTACTTC.

The chain employs TRBV6-6 and TRBJ2-7; 9 positions agree with TRBD1. V lost 0 bases, J lost 9 bases, and 3 bases stayed unmatched. The germline V gene has CDR1 MNHNY and CDR2 SVGAGI (reference sequence). This CDR3 is built from 13 residues. The CDR3 here is CASSYSMDRGQYF. The DNA for the CDR3 is TGTGCCAGCAGTTACTCGATGGACAGGGGGCAGTACTTC.

This sequence joins TRBV5-1 and TRBJ1-5, with D tentatively TRBD1 (5 bases). The length of the CDR3 is 13 residues. Trimming shortened V by 5 bases and J by 2 bases, and 8 bases separated the two germline ends. Per germline, CDR1 SGHRS and CDR2 YFSETQ. This CDR3 is CASRGDGNQPQHF. In DNA form, the CDR3 reads TGCGCCAGCAGAGGGGATGGCAATCAGCCCCAGCATTTT.

The chain carries TRBV5-1 and TRBJ2-7, with 7 bases identical to TRBD1. Per germline, CDR1 SGHRS and CDR2 YFSETQ. This CDR3 has 16 amino acids. V was pared by 1 base and J by 1 base, with 8 bases of the junction left unmatched. CDR3 bases: TGCGCCAGCAGCTTGTACAGGGGCCTAAGGTCCTACGAGCAGTACTTC. It translates to CASSLYRGLRSYEQYF.

The rearrangement links TRBV9 to TRBJ1-4; tentatively, D is TRBD1 (5 bases). V lost 0 bases and J 8 bases, leaving 14 bases between the germline ends. From germline, CDR1 is SGDLS and CDR2 YYNGEE. The CDR3 has 15 amino acids. CDR3 sequence reads: CASSVAGDEREKLFF. The DNA for the CDR3 is TGTGCCAGCAGCGTAGCGGGGGACGAGCGAGAAAAACTGTTTTTT.

The CDR3 DNA reads TGTGCCAGCAGTACTTACCGGGACAACGATAACTATGGCTACACCTTC. This codes for CASSTYRDNDNYGYTF. V usage is TRBV2 and J usage is TRBJ1-2, with D possibly being TRBD1 (6 bases). Trimming took off 5 bases at V and 1 base at J, with 17 bases between the two ends. The CDR3 runs to 16 residues. CDR1 SNHLY and CDR2 FYNNEI come from the germline V gene.

The rearrangement links TRBV6-5 to TRBJ2-5, with 12 bases fitting TRBD2. The CDR3 loop spans 15 amino acids. V gave up 8 bases and J gave up 4 bases; unmatched junction bases: 8. CDR1 is MNHEY and CDR2 is SVGAGI in the germline V gene. The CDR3 DNA sequence: TGTGCCAGCCGAAAGGGACTAGCGGGCGGAGAGACCCAGTACTTC. Its protein product is CASRKGLAGGETQYF.

About this clone: Other DNA sequences in this sample translate to the same CDR3. The rearrangement links TRBV7-8 to TRBJ1-5; TRBD1 might be the D (5 bases). V lost 1 base and J 9 bases, leaving 7 bases between the germline ends. The V gene's germline CDR1 is SGHVS and CDR2 FQNEAQ. This CDR3 comprises 12 residues. The CDR3 region has the DNA TGTGCCAGCAGCTTAGATAGGGGGCCCCAGCATTTT. Translated, it gives CASSLDRGPQHF.